The present T cell receptor (beta chain) was sequenced within a study of blood T cell repertoires in COVID-19. In the study overall: Material from acute and convalescent COVID-19 was sourced from the United States, Italy and Spain. PBMCs, B-cell-depleted T cells, or T cells provided the cDNA or gDNA that made up the material.

Original analysis: By means of reference gene primer amplification, nucleated cell counts were estimated. The protocol was immunoSEQ multiplex PCR, while the TCRdb copy is restricted to in-frame clones and leaves out a portion. V and J calls and clone size are copied from that table; D and trimming were computed from the DNA. This sample has over 250,000 clones, with 80% to 90% found just once. The receptor comes from a woman between 45 and 65 years old with acute or convalescent COVID-19. The source material was peripheral blood.

The DNA of the CDR3 is TGTGCCAGCAGCTCCGCTGGGGGGTTTGGCTACACCTTC. This gives the protein CASSSAGGFGYTF. V usage is TRBV7-6 and J usage is TRBJ1-2; a weak D match, TRBD1 (5 bases). V gave up 4 bases and J gave up 7 bases, with 13 bases separating them. Germline CDR1 and CDR2: SGHVS and FNYEAQ. The CDR3 is 13 amino acids.